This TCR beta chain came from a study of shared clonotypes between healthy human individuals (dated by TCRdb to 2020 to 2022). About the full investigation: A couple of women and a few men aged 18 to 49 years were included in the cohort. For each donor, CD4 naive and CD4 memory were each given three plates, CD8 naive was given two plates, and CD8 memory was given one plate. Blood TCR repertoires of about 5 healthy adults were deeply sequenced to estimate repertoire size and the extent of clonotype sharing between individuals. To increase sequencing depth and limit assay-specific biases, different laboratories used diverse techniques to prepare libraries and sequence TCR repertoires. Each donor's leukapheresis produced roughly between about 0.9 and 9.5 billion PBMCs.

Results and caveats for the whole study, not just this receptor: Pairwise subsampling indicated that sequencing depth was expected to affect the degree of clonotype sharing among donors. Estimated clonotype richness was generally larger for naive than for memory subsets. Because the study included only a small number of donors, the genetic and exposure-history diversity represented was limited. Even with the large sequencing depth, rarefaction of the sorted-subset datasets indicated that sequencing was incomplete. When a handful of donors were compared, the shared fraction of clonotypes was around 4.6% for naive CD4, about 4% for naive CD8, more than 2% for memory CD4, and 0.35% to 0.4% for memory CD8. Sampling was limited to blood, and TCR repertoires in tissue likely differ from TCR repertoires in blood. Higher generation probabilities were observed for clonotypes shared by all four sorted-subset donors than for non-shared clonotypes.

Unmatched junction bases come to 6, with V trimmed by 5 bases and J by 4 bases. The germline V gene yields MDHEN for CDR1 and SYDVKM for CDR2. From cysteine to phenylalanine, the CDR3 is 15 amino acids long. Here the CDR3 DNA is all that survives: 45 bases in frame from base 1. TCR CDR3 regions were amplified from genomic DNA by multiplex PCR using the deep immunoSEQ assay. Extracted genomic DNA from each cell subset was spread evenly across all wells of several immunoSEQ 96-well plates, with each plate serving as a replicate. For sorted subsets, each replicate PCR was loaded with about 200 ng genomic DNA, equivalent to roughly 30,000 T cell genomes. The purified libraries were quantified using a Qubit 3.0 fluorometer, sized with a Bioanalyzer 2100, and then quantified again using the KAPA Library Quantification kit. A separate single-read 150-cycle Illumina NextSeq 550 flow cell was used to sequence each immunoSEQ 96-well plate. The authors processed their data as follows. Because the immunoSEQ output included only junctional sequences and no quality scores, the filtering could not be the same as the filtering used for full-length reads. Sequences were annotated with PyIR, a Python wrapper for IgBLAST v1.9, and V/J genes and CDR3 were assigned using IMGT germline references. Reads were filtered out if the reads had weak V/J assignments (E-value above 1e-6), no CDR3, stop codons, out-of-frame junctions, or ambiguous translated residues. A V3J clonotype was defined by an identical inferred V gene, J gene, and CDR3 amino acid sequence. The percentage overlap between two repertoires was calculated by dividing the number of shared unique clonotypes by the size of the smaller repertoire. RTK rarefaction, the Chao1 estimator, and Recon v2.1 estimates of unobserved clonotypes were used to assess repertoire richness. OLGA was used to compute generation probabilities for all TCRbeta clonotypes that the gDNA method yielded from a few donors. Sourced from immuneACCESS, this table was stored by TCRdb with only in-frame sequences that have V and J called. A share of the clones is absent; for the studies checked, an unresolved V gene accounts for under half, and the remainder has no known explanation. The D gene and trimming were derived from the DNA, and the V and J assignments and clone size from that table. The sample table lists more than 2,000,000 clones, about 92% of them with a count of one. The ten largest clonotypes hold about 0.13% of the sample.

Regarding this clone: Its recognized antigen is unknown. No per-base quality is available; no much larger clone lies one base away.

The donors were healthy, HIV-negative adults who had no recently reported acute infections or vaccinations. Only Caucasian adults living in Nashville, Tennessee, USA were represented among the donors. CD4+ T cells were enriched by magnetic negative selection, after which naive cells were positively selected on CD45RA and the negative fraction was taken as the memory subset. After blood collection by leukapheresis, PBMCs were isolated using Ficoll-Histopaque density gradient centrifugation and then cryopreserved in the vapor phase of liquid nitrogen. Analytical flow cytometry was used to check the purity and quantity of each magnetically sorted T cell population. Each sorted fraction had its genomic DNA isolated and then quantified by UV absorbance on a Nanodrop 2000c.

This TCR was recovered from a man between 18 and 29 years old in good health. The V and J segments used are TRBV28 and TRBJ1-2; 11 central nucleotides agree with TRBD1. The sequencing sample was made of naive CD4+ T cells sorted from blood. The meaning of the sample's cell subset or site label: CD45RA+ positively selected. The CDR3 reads CASSQGDRGGYGYTF. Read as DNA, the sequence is TGTGCCAGCAGTCAAGGGGACAGGGGGGGCTATGGCTACACCTTC.